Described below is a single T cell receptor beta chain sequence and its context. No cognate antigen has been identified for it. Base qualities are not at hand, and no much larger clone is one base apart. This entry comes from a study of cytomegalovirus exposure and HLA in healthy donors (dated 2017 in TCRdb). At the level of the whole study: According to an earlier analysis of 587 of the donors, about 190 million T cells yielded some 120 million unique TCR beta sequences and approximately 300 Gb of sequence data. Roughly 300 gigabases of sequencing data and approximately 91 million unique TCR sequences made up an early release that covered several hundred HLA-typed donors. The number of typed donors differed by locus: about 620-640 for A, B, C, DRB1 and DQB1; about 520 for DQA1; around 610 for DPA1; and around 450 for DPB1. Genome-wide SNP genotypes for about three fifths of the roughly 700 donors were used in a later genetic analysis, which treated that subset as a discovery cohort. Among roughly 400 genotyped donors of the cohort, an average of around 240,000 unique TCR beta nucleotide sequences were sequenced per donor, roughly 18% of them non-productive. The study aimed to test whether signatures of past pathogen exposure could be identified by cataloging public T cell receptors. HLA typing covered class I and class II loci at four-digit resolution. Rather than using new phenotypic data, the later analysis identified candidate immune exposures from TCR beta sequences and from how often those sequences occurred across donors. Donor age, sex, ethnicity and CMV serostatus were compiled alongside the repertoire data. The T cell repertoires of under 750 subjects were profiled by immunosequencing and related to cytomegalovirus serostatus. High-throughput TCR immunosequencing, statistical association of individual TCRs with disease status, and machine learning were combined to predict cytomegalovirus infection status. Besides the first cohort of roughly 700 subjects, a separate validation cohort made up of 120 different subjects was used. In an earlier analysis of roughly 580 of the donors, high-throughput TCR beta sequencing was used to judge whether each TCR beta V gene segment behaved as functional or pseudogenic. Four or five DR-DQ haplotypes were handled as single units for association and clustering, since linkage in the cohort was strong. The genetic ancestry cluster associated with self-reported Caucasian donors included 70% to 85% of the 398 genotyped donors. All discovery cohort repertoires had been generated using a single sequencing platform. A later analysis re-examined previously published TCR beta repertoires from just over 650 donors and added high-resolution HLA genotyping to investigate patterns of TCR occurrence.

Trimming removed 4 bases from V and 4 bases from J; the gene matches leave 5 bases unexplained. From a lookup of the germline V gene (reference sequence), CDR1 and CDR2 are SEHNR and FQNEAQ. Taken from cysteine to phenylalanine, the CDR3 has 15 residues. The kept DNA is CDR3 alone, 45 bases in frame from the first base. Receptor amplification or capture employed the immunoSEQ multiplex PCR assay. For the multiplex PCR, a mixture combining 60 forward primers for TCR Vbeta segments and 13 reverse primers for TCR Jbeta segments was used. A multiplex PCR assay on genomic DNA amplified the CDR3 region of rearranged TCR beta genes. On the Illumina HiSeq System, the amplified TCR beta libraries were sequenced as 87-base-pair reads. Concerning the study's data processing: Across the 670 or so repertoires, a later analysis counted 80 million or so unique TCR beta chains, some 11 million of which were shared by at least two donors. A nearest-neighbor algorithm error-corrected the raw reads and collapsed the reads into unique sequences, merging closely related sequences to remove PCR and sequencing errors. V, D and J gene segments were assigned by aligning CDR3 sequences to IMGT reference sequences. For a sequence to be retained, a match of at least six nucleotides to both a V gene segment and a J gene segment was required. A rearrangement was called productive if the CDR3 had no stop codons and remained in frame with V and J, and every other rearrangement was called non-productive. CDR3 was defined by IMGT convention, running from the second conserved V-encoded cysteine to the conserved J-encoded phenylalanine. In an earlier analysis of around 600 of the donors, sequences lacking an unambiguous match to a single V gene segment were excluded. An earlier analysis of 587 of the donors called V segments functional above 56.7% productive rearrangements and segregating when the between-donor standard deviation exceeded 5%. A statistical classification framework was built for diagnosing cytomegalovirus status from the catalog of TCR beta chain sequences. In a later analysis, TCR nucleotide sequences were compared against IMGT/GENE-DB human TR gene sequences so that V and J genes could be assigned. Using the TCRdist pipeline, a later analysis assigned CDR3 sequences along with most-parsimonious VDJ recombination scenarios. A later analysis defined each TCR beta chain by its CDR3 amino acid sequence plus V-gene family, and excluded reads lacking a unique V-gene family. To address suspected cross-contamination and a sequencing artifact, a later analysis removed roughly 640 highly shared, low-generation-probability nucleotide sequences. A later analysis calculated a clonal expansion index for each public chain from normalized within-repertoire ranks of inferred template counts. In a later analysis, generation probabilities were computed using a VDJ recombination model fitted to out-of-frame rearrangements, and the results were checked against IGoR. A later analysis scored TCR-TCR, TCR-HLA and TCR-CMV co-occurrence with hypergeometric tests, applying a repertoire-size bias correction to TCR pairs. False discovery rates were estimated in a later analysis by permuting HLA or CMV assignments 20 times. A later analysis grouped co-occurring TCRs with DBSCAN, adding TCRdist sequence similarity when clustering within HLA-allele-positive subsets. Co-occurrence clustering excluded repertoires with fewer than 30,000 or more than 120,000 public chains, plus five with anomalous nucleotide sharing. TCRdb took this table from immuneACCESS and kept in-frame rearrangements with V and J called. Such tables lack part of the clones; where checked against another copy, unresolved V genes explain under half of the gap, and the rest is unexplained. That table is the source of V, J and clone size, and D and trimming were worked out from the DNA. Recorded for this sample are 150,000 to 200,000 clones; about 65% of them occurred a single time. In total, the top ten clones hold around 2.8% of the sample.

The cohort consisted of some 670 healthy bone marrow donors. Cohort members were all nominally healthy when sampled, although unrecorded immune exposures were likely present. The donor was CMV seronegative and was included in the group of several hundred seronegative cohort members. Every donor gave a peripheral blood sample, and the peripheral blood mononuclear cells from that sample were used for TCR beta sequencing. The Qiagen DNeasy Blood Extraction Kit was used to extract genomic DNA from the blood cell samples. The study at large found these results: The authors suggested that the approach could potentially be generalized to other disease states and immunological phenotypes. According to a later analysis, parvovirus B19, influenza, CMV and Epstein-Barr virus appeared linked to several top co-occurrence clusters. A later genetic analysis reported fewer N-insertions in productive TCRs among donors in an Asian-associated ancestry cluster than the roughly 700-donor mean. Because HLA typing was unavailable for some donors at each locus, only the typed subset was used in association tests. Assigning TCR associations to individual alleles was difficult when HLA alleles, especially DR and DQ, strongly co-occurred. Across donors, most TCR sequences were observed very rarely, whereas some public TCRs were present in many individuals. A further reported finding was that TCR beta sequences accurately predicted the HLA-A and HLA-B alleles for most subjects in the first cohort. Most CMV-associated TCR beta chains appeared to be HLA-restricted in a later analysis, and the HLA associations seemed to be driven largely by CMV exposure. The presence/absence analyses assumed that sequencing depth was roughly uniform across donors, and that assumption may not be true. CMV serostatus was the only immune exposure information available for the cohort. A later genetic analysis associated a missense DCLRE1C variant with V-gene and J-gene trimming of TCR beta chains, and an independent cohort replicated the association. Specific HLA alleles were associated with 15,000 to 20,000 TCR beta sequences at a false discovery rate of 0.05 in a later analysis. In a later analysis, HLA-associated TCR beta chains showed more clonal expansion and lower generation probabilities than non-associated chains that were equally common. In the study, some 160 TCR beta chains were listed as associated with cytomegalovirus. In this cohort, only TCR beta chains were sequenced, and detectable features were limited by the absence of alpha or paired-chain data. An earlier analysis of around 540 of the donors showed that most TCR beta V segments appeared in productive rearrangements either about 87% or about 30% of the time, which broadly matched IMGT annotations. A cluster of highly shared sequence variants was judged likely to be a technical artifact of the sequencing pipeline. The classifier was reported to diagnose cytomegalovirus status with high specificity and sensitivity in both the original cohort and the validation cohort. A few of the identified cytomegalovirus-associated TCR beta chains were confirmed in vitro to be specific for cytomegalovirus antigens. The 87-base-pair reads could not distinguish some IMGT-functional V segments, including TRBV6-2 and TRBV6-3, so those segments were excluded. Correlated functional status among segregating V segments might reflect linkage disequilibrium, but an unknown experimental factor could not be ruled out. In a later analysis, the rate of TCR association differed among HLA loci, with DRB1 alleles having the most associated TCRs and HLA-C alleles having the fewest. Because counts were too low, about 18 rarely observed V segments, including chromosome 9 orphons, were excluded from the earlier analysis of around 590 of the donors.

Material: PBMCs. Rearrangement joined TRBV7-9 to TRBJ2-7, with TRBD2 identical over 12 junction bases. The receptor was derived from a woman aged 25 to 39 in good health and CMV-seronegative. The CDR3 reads CASSSLAGGNYEQYF. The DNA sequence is TGTGCCAGCAGCTCGCTAGCGGGAGGGAATTACGAGCAGTACTTC. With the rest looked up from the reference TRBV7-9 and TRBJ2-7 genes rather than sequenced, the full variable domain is DTGVSQNPRHKITKRGQNVTFRCDPISEHNRLYWYRQTLGQGPEFLTYFQNEAQLEKSRLLSDRFSAERPKGSFSTLEIQRTEQGDSAMYLCASSSLAGGNYEQYFGPGTRLTVT.